A single sample is the source of the 27 T cell receptor beta chains below, sequenced in a study of CD8+ T cells in alopecia areata. cDNA reverse transcribed from extracted RNA served as the sequencing template. The assay was immunoSEQ multiplex PCR, and TCRdb's table has in-frame clones only and misses some. The repertoire holds 150,000 to 200,000 clones, with 45% to 60% as singletons. Sequencing was performed on CD4+ T cells sorted from blood. The receptors here all came from a human donor in good health.

CDR3 DNA: TGTGCCAACAGATGGAGGGGTAACACCGGGGAGCTGTTTTTT. This sequence encodes CANRWRGNTGELFF. The rearrangement joins TRBV2 to TRBJ2-2; possibly TRBD2 for D (6 bases). CDR1 is SNHLY, CDR2 FYNNEI, per germline. This CDR3 comprises 14 residues. The V end was cut by 10 bases, the J end by 2 bases, with 14 bases between.

This clone appeared a few times. The chain carries TRBV5-4 and TRBJ2-2, with D perhaps TRBD2 (6 bases). The germline CDR1 and CDR2 sequences are SGHNT and YYREEE (reference sequence). This CDR3 is built from 14 residues. Trimming took 2 bases from V and 6 from J, leaving 11 bases between them. CDR3 sequence reads: CASSFRGSAGELFF. DNA for the CDR3: TGTGCCAGCAGCTTCCGGGGGTCCGCCGGGGAGCTGTTTTTT.

The genes are TRBV29-1 and TRBJ2-4; possible D gene TRBD1, 6 bases. Germline V gives CDR1 SQVTM, CDR2 ANQGSEA. CDR3 length: 13 residues. V was trimmed by 4 bases and J by 9 bases, leaving 16 bases between them. CDR3 protein: CSVGVQGVLIQYF. Written as DNA, the CDR3 is TGCAGCGTTGGTGTACAGGGCGTACTCATTCAGTACTTC.

The chain is built from TRBV7-9 and TRBJ1-1; D is perhaps TRBD1 (6 bases). Looked up from germline, CDR1 is SEHNR and CDR2 is FQNEAQ (reference sequence). The length of the CDR3 is 12 residues. Trimming took 3 bases from V and 11 from J, leaving 13 bases between them. The CDR3 protein is CASSLGAGPAFF. The CDR3 DNA reads TGTGCCAGCAGCTTGGGGGCCGGCCCGGCTTTCTTT.

This clone occurred a few times. The same CDR3 also results from other DNA sequences found in this sample. V and J are TRBV6-5 and TRBJ1-1, with D unresolved. The germline V gene encodes CDR1 MNHEY and CDR2 SVGAGI. V was shortened by 4 bases and J by 1 base, with 4 bases between the two germline ends. The CDR3 consists of 12 residues. The CDR3 protein is CASSSGNTEAFF. CDR3 bases: TGTGCCAGCAGTTCGGGGAACACTGAAGCTTTCTTT.

This chain connects TRBV6-1 to TRBJ1-5; D perhaps matches TRBD1 (5 bases). This CDR3 is 16 amino acids long. Germline V gene data show CDR1 as MNHNS and CDR2 as SASEGT. V was cut by 3 bases and J by 0 bases, with 12 bases left in between. The CDR3: CASSDMGTVSNQPQHF. CDR3 DNA: TGTGCCAGCAGTGACATGGGGACGGTTAGCAATCAGCCCCAGCATTTT.

V and J are TRBV29-1 and TRBJ1-2; perhaps TRBD1 as D (6 bases). In germline, CDR1 is SQVTM, CDR2 ANQGSEA. The CDR3 contains 12 residues. Trimming took 6 bases from V and 4 from J, leaving 12 bases between them. This CDR3 reads CSVVDRIYGYTF. CDR3 DNA sequence: TGCAGCGTCGTAGACAGGATCTATGGCTACACCTTC.

This clone was found a few times. The CDR3 spells CASSTRDRNNEQFF. For the CDR3, the DNA is TGTGCCAGCAGCACCCGGGACAGGAACAATGAGCAGTTCTTC. J is TRBJ2-1 and V is TRBV7-2; 8 bases map to TRBD1. V dropped 5 bases and J dropped 5; count of bases not matched to a gene: 5. The CDR3 sequence is 14 residues long. Germline V gene lookup returns CDR1 SGHTA and CDR2 FQGNSA.

The table lists this clone with a few counts. The rearrangement links TRBV29-1 to TRBJ2-7; 8 nucleotides match TRBD2. V shed 7 bases, J shed 6 bases, and the junction held 8 bases outside the gene matches. CDR3 length: 12 amino acids. Germline CDR1 is SQVTM and CDR2 is ANQGSEA. CDR3 DNA: TGCAGCGCCCGGGAGGGGATAAGCGAGCAGTACTTC. Residues: CSAREGISEQYF.

This clone was counted between two and nine times. The V gene is TRBV29-1, the J gene TRBJ2-5; 10 bases agree with TRBD1. V lost 7 bases and J lost 2; bases outside the gene matches: 7. The CDR3 totals 14 residues. CDR1 and CDR2 (germline): SQVTM, ANQGSEA. The DNA of the CDR3 is TGCAGCGCCAGGGACAGGGGTTGGCAAGAGACCCAGTACTTC. Its protein is CSARDRGWQETQYF. Filled out from reference TRBV29-1 and TRBJ2-5, the complete variable domain reads SAVISQKPSRDICQRGTSLTIQCQVDSQVTMMFWYRQQPGQSLTLIATANQGSEATYESGFVIDKFPISRPNLTFSTLTVSNMSPEDSSIYLCSARDRGWQETQYFGPGTRLLVL.

The chain uses TRBV29-1 and TRBJ2-4; 8 bases map to TRBD2. CDR1 and CDR2 (germline): SQVTM, ANQGSEA. The CDR3 is 12 amino acids. V shed 6 bases and J 8 bases; nucleotides not matched to a gene: 6. In nucleotides, the CDR3 is TGCAGCGTGCAGCGGGAGAGTTACATTCAGTACTTC. Translation gives CSVQRESYIQYF.

This rearrangement joins TRBV29-1 to TRBJ2-7; 10 bases map to TRBD2. The CDR3 spans 14 residues. J gave up 3 bases and V 6 bases, and 8 bases lay outside the gene matches. The germline gives CDR1 SQVTM, CDR2 ANQGSEA. DNA of the CDR3: TGCAGCGTACTACAAAGACTAGCGGGCTACGAGCAGTACTTC. Encoded protein: CSVLQRLAGYEQYF.

V gene TRBV28 combines with J gene TRBJ2-3, with 7 bases aligning to TRBD2. V trimming: 5 bases; J trimming: 0 bases; junction bases outside the gene matches: 5. Germline assignment: CDR1 MDHEN and CDR2 SYDVKM. CDR3 size: 15 residues. The DNA of the CDR3 is TGTGCCAGCAGTAAAGCAGCGGGAAGCACAGATACGCAGTATTTT. This sequence encodes CASSKAAGSTDTQYF.

The CDR3 loop is CAISESRDRGNEQYF. CDR3 DNA: TGTGCCATCAGTGAGTCGAGGGACAGGGGGAACGAGCAGTACTTC. This chain connects TRBV10-3 to TRBJ2-7, with TRBD1 identical over 11 bases. CDR3 size: 15 residues. CDR1 is ENHRY, CDR2 SYGVKD, per germline. V shed 0 bases and J 5 bases; nucleotides not matched to a gene: 3.

CDR3 bases: TGTGCCAGCAGCCAAGATCGGCAGCGGGGATTCACAGATACGCAGTATTTT. Translation gives CASSQDRQRGFTDTQYF. The chain links TRBV4-2 to TRBJ2-3; 7 positions agree with TRBD2. V was pared by 0 bases and J by 2 bases, with 8 bases of the junction left unmatched. CDR3 size: 17 residues. Germline-derived CDR1 and CDR2 are LGHNA and YNFKEQ.

The chain carries TRBV5-6 and TRBJ2-1, with a weak D call TRBD2 (5 bases). From germline, CDR1 is SGHDT and CDR2 YYEEEE. This CDR3 is built from 12 residues. The V end lost 4 bases, the J end lost 7 bases, and 9 bases lay between the germline ends. In DNA form, the CDR3 reads TGTGCCAGCAGCCCTGGACTTAATGAGCAGTTCTTC. Protein product: CASSPGLNEQFF.

The J gene is TRBJ2-4, the V gene TRBV30, with D maybe TRBD1 (6 bases). The germline V gene has CDR1 GTSNPN and CDR2 SVGIG (reference sequence). Between the trimmed V and J ends, which lost 0 bases and 1 base, there was a span of 19 bases. CDR3 length equals 18 residues. The CDR3 coding sequence is TGTGCCTGGAGTGTACTCGGGCAGGGGATCGGGGCCAAAAACATTCAGTACTTC. Protein sequence: CAWSVLGQGIGAKNIQYF.

V usage is TRBV29-1 and J usage is TRBJ1-1; D is unresolved. V gave up 4 bases and J gave up 3 bases, with 15 bases separating them. The CDR3 extends over 14 amino acids. The germline V gene has CDR1 SQVTM and CDR2 ANQGSEA. The CDR3 region is CSVVHILVDTEAFF. The CDR3 region has the DNA TGCAGCGTTGTACATATTCTCGTTGACACTGAAGCTTTCTTT.

The chain employs TRBV7-9 and TRBJ2-2; the match to TRBD2 covers 9 bases. This CDR3 region has 15 residues. The V and J ends lost 5 bases and 7 bases, in that order; junction bases with no gene match: 8. Germline CDR1 is SEHNR and CDR2 is FQNEAQ (reference sequence). CDR3 loop: CASSRLAVSGGELFF. DNA for the CDR3: TGTGCCAGCAGCCGACTAGCGGTCTCCGGCGGGGAGCTGTTTTTT.

The chain carries TRBV2 and TRBJ2-7; weak D call: TRBD2 (5 bases). Germline V gene sequence: CDR1 SNHLY, CDR2 FYNNEI. V lost 8 bases and J lost 2, with 13 bases in between. This CDR3 contains 13 residues. The CDR3 spells CASHRSGTYEQYF. The CDR3 DNA follows: TGTGCCAGCCATCGGAGCGGCACCTACGAGCAGTACTTC.

There are a few counts of this clone. The gene calls are TRBV6-1 and TRBJ2-5; 7 nucleotides match TRBD1. V was pared by 5 bases and J by 4 bases, with 10 bases of the junction left unmatched. Germline V gives CDR1 MNHNS, CDR2 SASEGT. CDR3 length equals 15 residues. CDR3 sequence reads: CASSNNRGARETQYF. The CDR3 nucleotides read TGTGCCAGCAGTAACAACAGGGGAGCTCGAGAGACCCAGTACTTC.

This clone was detected once. The chain carries TRBV7-9 and TRBJ2-2; no clear D. Looked up from germline, CDR1 is SEHNR and CDR2 is FQNEAQ (reference sequence). The CDR3 sequence is 14 residues long. Deletions cut 1 base from V and 3 bases from J, with 6 bases between. This CDR3 is CASSLGFYTGELFF. The CDR3 DNA reads TGTGCCAGCAGCTTAGGATTCTACACCGGGGAGCTGTTTTTT.

The chain combines TRBV5-4 with TRBJ1-1, with 7 bases fitting TRBD1. The CDR3 totals 16 residues. The ends lost 2 bases at V and 0 bases at J; junction bases unmatched: 7. Looked up from germline, CDR1 is SGHNT and CDR2 is YYREEE (reference sequence). CDR3 nucleotides: TGTGCCAGCAGCTTCGGGGGAACAGGGGTGAACACTGAAGCTTTCTTT. Translating gives CASSFGGTGVNTEAFF.

This clone was found a few times. This CDR3 reads CASSLRTANTGELFF. CDR3 DNA: TGCGCCAGCAGCTTGAGGACGGCGAACACCGGGGAGCTGTTTTTT. V and J are TRBV5-1 and TRBJ2-2; the D is unclear. The germline V gene has CDR1 SGHRS and CDR2 YFSETQ. Trimming left V 1 base short and J 0 bases short, with 7 bases between. The CDR3 spans 15 residues.

This clone has just a few counts. V and J are TRBV29-1 and TRBJ2-2; D possibly corresponds to TRBD2 (6 bases). The V end was cut by 7 bases, the J end by 0 bases, with 12 bases between. CDR3 size: 14 residues. Germline V gene lookup returns CDR1 SQVTM and CDR2 ANQGSEA. CDR3 sequence (DNA): TGCAGCGCCGCTAGCGACGCGAACACCGGGGAGCTGTTTTTT. This encodes CSAASDANTGELFF.

The gene calls are TRBV2 and TRBJ2-1; D is unclear. The CDR3 is 15 amino acids. Trimming shortened V by 3 bases and J by 8 bases, and 17 bases separated the two germline ends. CDR1 is SNHLY and CDR2 is FYNNEI in the germline V gene. DNA of the CDR3: TGTGCCAGCAGTGATGTGGCAGACTCTAGGCATGAGCAGTTCTTC. Its translation is CASSDVADSRHEQFF.

This rearrangement joins TRBV28 to TRBJ1-2; D is unresolved. This CDR3 is built from 13 residues. Germline V gene data show CDR1 as MDHEN and CDR2 as SYDVKM. With 4 bases removed from V and 4 bases from J, the gap between germline ends came to 10 bases. The CDR3 coding sequence is TGTGCCAGCAGTTCGGAGCAGAGCTATGGCTACACCTTC. Amino acids: CASSSEQSYGYTF.